The rows below give T cell receptor beta chains drawn from one sample of a study of human T cells and chemical hapten exposure. Using its own MiXCR run on the RACE reads, TCRdb lists one record per CDR3 protein. Of about 190,000 distinct CDR3 sequences in the sample, 24% were seen once. The starting material was whole blood, obtained in connection with sensitization to the hapten diphenylcyclopropenone (DPC). The origin of the receptors is a woman aged 40 to 50 with alopecia areata. Some clones in this sample may be carry-over from other donors' samples. Both conserved end residues are part of each CDR3. The D gene is left open where the match is weak. The size of a clone is reported for some rows only, either as once, few or many, or as a class for expanded clones.

TRBJ2-2 | - | 13 | - | TRBV29-1 | TGCAGCGTTGGGGAGAGAGGCACCGGGGAGCTGTTTTTT | CSVGERGTGELFF
TRBJ2-3 | - | 13 | - | TRBV29-1 | TGCAGCGTCGGGGCGCGCGGCACAGATACGCAGTATTTT | CSVGARGTDTQYF
TRBJ1-1 | - | 14 | few | TRBV3-1 | TGTGCCAGCAGCCAAGGGGGGCGGGGCACTGAAGCTTTCTTT | CASSQGGRGTEAFF
TRBJ2-7 | - | 13 | many | TRBV6-2/TRBV6-3 | TGTGCCAGCAGTTCGATCCACTCCTACGAGCAGTACTTC | CASSSIHSYEQYF
TRBJ2-6 | - | 19 | few | TRBV29-1 | TGCAGCGTTGCCCCAGGTTGGCGGGACGGTTCCTCTGGGGCCAACGTCCTGACTTTC | CSVAPGWRDGSSGANVLTF
TRBJ1-6 | - | 13 | - | TRBV20-1 | TGCAGTGCTCGGACTGATTTTAATTCACCCCTCCACTTT | CSARTDFNSPLHF
TRBJ1-2 | TRBD1 | 14 | - | TRBV7-9 | TGTGCCAGCAGTTCTACCGGGACAGCCTATGGCTACACCTTC | CASSSTGTAYGYTF
TRBJ1-4 | - | 17 | once | TRBV5-1 | TGCGCCAGCAGCTTTGGCGACGGACAGATACGTAATGAAAAACTGTTTTTT | CASSFGDGQIRNEKLFF
TRBJ2-7 | - | 12 | - | TRBV28 | TGTGCCAGCCAGGGTCTGGCCTACGAGCAGTACTTC | CASQGLAYEQYF
TRBJ1-5 | - | 13 | many | TRBV20-1 | TGCAGTGCCCCCTCAGGGGCTGCTCAGCCCCAGCATTTT | CSAPSGAAQPQHF
TRBJ1-2 | - | 14 | - | TRBV3-1 | TGTGCCAGCAGCCAAGGATCCCTCTCGTTAGGCTACACCTTC | CASSQGSLSLGYTF
TRBJ2-1 | - | 15 | - | TRBV6-2/TRBV6-3 | TGTGCCAGCAGTTATAACGACGGAGACTACAATGAGCAGTTCTTC | CASSYNDGDYNEQFF
TRBJ2-5 | - | 11 | - | TRBV29-1 | TGCAGCTCGAGGTGGGAGGAGACCCAGTACTTC | CSSRWEETQYF
TRBJ2-1 | - | 13 | - | TRBV4-1 | TGCGCCAGCAGCCAAGAAACGGCTAGTGAGCAGTTCTTC | CASSQETASEQFF
TRBJ2-1 | TRBD1 | 17 | few | TRBV9 | TGTGCCAGCAGCGGAGACCGAGGGACAGGGGGAAACAATGAGCAGTTCTTC | CASSGDRGTGGNNEQFF
TRBJ2-3 | TRBD2 | 15 | - | TRBV11-2 | TGTGCCAGCAGCATGGGACTAGCGGGAGCAGATACGCAGTATTTT | CASSMGLAGADTQYF
TRBJ1-4 | - | 14 | few | TRBV6-1 | TGTGCCAGCAGTAAACAGGGCAGTACGGAAAAACTGTTTTTT | CASSKQGSTEKLFF
TRBJ2-2 | - | 11 | few | TRBV24-1 | TGTGCCACCAGGAACACCGGGGAGCTGTTTTTT | CATRNTGELFF
TRBJ2-7 | TRBD1 | 14 | few | TRBV10-3 | TGTGCCATCAGAACACGGGACAGGGGGTACGAGCAGTACTTC | CAIRTRDRGYEQYF
TRBJ2-2 | - | 17 | - | TRBV4-2 | TGTGCCAGCAACCAAGTCGTTCAGGGCGGGAACACCGGGGAGCTGTTTTTT | CASNQVVQGGNTGELFF
TRBJ2-7 | - | 12 | few | TRBV7-9 | TGTGCCAGCAGCTCCGAGACAGGACCGCAGTACTTC | CASSSETGPQYF
TRBJ2-7 | - | 15 | few | TRBV5-1 | TGCGCCAGCAGCGAAGTATCGGACGGTTCCTACGAGCAGTACTTC | CASSEVSDGSYEQYF
TRBJ1-5 | - | 15 | - | TRBV7-2 | TGTGCCAGCAGCTTAGATGGCGCAGATTATCAGCCCCAGCATTTT | CASSLDGADYQPQHF
TRBJ2-1 | - | 14 | few | TRBV24-1 | TGTGCCACCCTCGGGACTGTCCCTCCGGGTGAGCAGTTCTTC | CATLGTVPPGEQFF
TRBJ1-6 | - | 16 | - | TRBV9 | TGTGCCAGCAGCACGGACAGCGGGAACTATAATTCACCCCTCCACTTT | CASSTDSGNYNSPLHF
TRBJ1-1 | - | 14 | few | TRBV3-1 | TGTGCCAGCAGCTCTTGGACAGCGAGCACTGAAGCTTTCTTT | CASSSWTASTEAFF
TRBJ2-6 | TRBD1 | 15 | few | TRBV20-1 | TGCAGCGCCGGGACAGGGACAACTGGGGCCAACGTCCTGACTTTC | CSAGTGTTGANVLTF